The 8 T cell receptor beta chains presented below share a single source sample, sequenced in a study of cytomegalovirus exposure and HLA in healthy donors. TCRdb's table, derived via immunoSEQ multiplex PCR, lists solely in-frame clones and lacks some. The sample contains about 150,000 clones, 85% to 90% of which appear only once. Sequencing was performed on PBMCs. The receptors were gathered from a woman aged 18-29 years in good health and CMV-seropositive.

This chain joins TRBV2 and TRBJ1-4; 12 nucleotides match TRBD1. V trimming: 6 bases; J trimming: 10 bases; junction bases outside the gene matches: 9. Germline V CDR1 and CDR2: SNHLY, FYNNEI. The CDR3 is 15 residues long. The CDR3 protein is CASRGTGGITGKLFF. CDR3 coding DNA: TGTGCCAGCAGAGGGACAGGGGGCATCACCGGAAAACTGTTTTTT.

V usage is TRBV5-1 and J usage is TRBJ2-7; D is uncertain. V lost 1 base and J lost 4, with 6 bases in between. CDR3 length equals 12 residues. CDR1 and CDR2 from the germline V gene are SGHRS and YFSETQ. The CDR3 coding sequence is TGCGCCAGCAGCTTGTATCCGTACGAGCAGTACTTC. The encoded protein is CASSLYPYEQYF.

The rearrangement links TRBV7-2 to TRBJ2-5; 7 bases are shared with TRBD2. Trimming cost V 3 bases and J 4 bases; bases outside gene matches: 5. Per the germline V gene, CDR1 is SGHTA and CDR2 is FQGNSA. The CDR3 runs to 14 residues. CDR3 amino acids: CASSLLAGLETQYF. In DNA form, the CDR3 reads TGTGCCAGCAGCTTGTTAGCGGGCCTAGAGACCCAGTACTTC.

The V gene is TRBV4-3, the J gene TRBJ2-3; D unresolved. The germline V gene has CDR1 LGHNA and CDR2 YSLEER. The CDR3 length is 15 residues. Trimming removed 0 bases at V and 4 bases at J, with 11 bases between. The CDR3 protein is CASSQDSNSADTQYF. The CDR3 DNA reads as TGCGCCAGCAGCCAAGACTCTAATTCCGCAGATACGCAGTATTTT.

The V call is TRBV2, the J call TRBJ2-7; D might be TRBD1 (5 bases). The ends were cut back, 4 bases at V and 0 bases at J, with 7 bases in the middle. The CDR3 length is 13 residues. CDR1 and CDR2 from the germline V gene are SNHLY and FYNNEI. The CDR3 bases are TGTGCCAGCAGTGGCGACAGCTCCTACGAGCAGTACTTC. Translating it yields CASSGDSSYEQYF.

The chain uses TRBV19 and TRBJ2-7, with 8 bases lining up with TRBD1. The CDR3 length is 14 residues. V dropped 4 bases and J dropped 1; count of bases not matched to a gene: 3. Germline V lookup: CDR1 LNHDA, CDR2 SQIVND (reference sequence). The CDR3 DNA follows: TGTGCCAGTAGTACCGACAGGGGTTCCTACGAGCAGTACTTC. This encodes CASSTDRGSYEQYF.

J is TRBJ2-7 and V is TRBV6-6; D call uncertain. V was pared by 4 bases and J by 3 bases, with 16 bases between. This CDR3 has 15 residues. CDR1 is MNHNY and CDR2 is SVGAGI in the germline V gene (reference sequence). The CDR3 DNA sequence: TGTGCCAGCAGTTCAAAGCCACCCTACGACTACGAGCAGTACTTC. This gives the protein CASSSKPPYDYEQYF.

The chain employs TRBV5-1 and TRBJ2-7, with D maybe TRBD1 (5 bases). The CDR3 extends over 12 amino acids. V dropped 5 bases and J dropped 7 bases, with 13 bases sitting between them. In germline, CDR1 is SGHRS, CDR2 YFSETQ. CDR3 nucleotide sequence: TGCGCCAGCAGTGCGAAGGGGAATGAGCAGTACTTC. Its translation is CASSAKGNEQYF. Using reference TRBV5-1 and TRBJ2-7 for the parts outside the CDR3, the full variable domain is KAGVTQTPRYLIKTRGQQVTLSCSPISGHRSVSWYQQTPGQGLQFLFEYFSETQRNKGNFPGRFSGRQFSNSRSEMNVSTLELGDSALYLCASSAKGNEQYFGPGTRLTVT.